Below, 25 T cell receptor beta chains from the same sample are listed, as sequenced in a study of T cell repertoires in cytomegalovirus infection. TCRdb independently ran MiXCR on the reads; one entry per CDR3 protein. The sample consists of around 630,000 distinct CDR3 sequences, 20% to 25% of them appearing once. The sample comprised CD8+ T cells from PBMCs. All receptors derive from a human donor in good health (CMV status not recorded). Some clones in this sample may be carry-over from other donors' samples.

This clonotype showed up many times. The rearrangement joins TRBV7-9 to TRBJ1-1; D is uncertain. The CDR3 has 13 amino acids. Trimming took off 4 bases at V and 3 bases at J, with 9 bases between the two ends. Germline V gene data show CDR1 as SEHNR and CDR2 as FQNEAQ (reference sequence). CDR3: CASSSPYDTEAFF. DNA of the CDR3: TGTGCCAGCAGCTCTCCGTACGACACTGAAGCTTTCTTT.

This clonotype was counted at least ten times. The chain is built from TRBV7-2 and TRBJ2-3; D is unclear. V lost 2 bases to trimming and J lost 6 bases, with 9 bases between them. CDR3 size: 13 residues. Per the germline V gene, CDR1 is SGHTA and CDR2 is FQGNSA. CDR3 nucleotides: TGTGCCAGCAGCTTAATCTCGGTTGATACGCAGTATTTT. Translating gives CASSLISVDTQYF.

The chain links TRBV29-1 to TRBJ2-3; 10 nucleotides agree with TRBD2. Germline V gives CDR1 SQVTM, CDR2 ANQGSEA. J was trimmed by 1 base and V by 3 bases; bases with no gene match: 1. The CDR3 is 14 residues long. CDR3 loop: CSVDTSGGTDTQYF. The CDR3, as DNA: TGCAGCGTTGATACTAGCGGGGGCACAGATACGCAGTATTTT.

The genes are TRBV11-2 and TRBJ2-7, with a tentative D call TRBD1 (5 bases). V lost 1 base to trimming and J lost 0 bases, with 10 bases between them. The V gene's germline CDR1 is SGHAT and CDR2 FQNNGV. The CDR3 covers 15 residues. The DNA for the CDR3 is TGTGCCAGCAGCTTAGTCCCGGACAACTCCTACGAGCAGTACGTC. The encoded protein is CASSLVPDNSYEQYV.

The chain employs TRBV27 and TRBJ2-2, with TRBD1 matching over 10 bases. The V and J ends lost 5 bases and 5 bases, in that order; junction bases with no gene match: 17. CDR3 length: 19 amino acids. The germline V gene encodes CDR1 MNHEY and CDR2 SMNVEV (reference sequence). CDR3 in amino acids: CASSTHYSDRGGLTGELFF. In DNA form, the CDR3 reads TGTGCCAGCAGTACACATTACTCGGACAGGGGGGGATTAACCGGGGAGCTGTTTTTT.

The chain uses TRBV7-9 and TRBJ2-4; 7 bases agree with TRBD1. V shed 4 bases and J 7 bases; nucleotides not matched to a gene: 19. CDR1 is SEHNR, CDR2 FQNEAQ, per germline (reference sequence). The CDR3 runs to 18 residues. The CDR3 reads CASSSSRDSNVSPNIQYF. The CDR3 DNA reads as TGTGCCAGCAGCTCGTCTCGGGACAGCAATGTTAGCCCCAACATTCAGTACTTC. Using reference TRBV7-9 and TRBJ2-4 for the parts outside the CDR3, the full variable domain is DTGVSQNPRHKITKRGQNVTFRCDPISEHNRLYWYRQTLGQGPEFLTYFQNEAQLEKSRLLSDRFSAERPKGSFSTLEIQRTEQGDSAMYLCASSSSRDSNVSPNIQYFGAGTRLSVL.

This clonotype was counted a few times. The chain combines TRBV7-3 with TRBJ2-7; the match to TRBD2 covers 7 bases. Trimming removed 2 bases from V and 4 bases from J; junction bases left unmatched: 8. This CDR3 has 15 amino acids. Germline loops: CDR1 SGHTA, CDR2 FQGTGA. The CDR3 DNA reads TGTGCCAGCAGCTTACCTAATACGGGGGGATACGAGCAGTACGTC. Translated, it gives CASSLPNTGGYEQYV.

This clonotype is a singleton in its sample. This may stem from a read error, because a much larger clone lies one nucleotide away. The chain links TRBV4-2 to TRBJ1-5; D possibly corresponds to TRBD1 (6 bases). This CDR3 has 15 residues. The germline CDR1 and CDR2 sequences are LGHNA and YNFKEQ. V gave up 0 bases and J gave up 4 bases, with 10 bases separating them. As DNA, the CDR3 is TGTGCCAGCAGCCAAGAAGGGACATGGAATCAGCCCCAGCATTTT. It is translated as CASSQEGTWNQPQHF.

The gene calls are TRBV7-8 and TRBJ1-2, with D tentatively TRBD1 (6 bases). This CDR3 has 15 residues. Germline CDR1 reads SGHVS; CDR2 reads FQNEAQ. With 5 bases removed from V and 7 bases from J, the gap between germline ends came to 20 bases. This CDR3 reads CASSGGRGQAGGYTF. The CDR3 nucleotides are TGTGCCAGCAGCGGGGGCCGGGGCCAAGCGGGTGGCTACACCTTC.

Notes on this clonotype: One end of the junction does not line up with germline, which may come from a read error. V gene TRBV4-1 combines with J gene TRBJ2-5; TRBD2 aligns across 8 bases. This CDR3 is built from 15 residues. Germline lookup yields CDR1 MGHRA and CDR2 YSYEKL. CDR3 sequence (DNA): TGCGCCAGCAACCAAGATCAAGCGGGGGACGAGACCCAGTACTTC. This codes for CASNQDQAGDETQYF.

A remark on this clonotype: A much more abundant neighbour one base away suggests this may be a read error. CDR3 in DNA: TGCGCCAGCAGCTTGAGGCAGGACATAATGAACACTGAAGCTTTCTTT. Translation gives CASSLRQDIMNTEAFF. The rearrangement uses TRBV5-1 and TRBJ1-1; possible D gene TRBD1, 5 bases. V lost 1 base to trimming and J lost 0 bases, with 13 bases between them. Germline lookup yields CDR1 SGHRS and CDR2 YFSETQ. The CDR3 consists of 16 residues.

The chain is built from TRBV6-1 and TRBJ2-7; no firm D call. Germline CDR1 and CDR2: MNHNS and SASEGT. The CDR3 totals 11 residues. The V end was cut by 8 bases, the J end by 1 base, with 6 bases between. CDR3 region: CASLWSYEQYF. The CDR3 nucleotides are TGTGCCAGCCTGTGGTCCTACGAGCAGTACTTC.

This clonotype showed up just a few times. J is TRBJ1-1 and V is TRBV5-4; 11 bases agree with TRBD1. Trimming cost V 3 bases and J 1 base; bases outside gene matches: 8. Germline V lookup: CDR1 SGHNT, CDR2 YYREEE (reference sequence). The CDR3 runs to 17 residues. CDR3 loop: CASSSGTGGKGNTEAFF. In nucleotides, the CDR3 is TGTGCCAGCAGCTCCGGGACAGGGGGGAAGGGGAACACTGAAGCTTTCTTT.

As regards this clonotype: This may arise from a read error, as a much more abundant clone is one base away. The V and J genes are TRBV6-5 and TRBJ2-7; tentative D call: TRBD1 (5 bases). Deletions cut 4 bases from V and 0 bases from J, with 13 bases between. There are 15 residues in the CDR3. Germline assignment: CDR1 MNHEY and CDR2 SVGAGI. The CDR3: CASSSPQEFSYEQYF. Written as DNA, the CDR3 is TGTGCCAGCAGTTCCCCACAGGAGTTCTCCTACGAGCAGTACTTC.

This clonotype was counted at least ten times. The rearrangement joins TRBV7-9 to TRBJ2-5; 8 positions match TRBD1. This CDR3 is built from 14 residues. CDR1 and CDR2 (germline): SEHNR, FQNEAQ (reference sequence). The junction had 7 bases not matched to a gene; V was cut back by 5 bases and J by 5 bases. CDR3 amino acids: CASSGLTGVETQYF. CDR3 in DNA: TGTGCCAGCAGCGGATTGACAGGGGTCGAGACCCAGTACTTC.

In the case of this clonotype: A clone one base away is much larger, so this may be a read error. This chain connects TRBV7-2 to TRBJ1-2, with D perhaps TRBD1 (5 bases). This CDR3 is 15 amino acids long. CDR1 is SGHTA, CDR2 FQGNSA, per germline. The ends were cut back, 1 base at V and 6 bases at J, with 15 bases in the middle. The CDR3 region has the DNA TGTGCCAGCAGCTTAGTTCTGGGGGTTCTCGATGGCTACACCTTC. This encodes CASSLVLGVLDGYTF.

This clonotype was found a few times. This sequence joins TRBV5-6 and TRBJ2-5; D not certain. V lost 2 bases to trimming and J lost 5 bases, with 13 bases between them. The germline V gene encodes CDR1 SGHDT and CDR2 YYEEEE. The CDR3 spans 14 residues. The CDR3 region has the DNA TGTGCCAGCAGCTTTGTTGACCTACGGGAGACCCAGTACTTC. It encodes CASSFVDLRETQYF.

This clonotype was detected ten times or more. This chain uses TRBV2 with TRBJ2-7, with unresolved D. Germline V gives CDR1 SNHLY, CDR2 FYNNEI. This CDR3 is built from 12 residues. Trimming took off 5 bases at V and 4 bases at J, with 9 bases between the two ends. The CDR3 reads CASSILAYEQYF. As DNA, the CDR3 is TGTGCCAGCAGTATCTTGGCGTACGAGCAGTACTTC.

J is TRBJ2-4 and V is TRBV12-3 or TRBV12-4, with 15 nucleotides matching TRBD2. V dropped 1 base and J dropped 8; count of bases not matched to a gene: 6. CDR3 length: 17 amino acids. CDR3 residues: CASSLVRTSGGAHIQYF. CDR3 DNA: TGTGCCAGCAGTTTAGTCCGGACTAGCGGGGGGGCGCACATTCAGTACTTC.

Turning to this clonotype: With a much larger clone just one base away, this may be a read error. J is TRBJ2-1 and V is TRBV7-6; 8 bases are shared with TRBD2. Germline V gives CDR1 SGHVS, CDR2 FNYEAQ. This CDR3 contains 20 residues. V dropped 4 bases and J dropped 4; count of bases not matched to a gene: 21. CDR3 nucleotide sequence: TGTGCCAGCAGCTGGATAGCGGGGCCCGGCGCCCAAAATACTTACAATGAGCAGTTCTTC. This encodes CASSWIAGPGAQNTYNEQFF.

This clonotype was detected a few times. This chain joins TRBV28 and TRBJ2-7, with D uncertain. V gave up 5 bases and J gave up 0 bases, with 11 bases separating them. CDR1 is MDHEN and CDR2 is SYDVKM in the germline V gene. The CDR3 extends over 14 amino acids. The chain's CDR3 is CASSPRSPSYEQYV. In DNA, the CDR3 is TGTGCCAGCAGTCCCAGGAGTCCCTCCTACGAGCAGTACGTC.

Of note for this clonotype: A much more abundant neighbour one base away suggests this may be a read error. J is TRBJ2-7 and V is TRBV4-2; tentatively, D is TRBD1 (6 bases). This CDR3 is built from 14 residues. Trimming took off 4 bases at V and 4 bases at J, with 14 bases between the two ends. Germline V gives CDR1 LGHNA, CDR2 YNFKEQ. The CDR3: CASSPPNREYEQYF. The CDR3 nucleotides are TGTGCCAGCAGCCCACCGAACAGGGAATACGAGCAGTACTTC.

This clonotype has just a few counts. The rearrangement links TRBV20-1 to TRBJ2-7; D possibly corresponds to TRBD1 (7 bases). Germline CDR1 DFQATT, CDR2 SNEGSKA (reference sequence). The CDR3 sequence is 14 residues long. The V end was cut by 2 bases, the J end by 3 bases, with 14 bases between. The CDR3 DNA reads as TGCAGTGCTAGACCTCGACAGGGAGGCTACGAGCAGTACTTC. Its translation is CSARPRQGGYEQYF.

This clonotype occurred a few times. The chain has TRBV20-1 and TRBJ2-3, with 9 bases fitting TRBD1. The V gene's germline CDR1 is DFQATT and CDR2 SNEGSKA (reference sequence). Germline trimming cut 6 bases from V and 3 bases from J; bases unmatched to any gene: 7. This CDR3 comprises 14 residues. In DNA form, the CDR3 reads TGCAGTGCGTCTTTGGGACAGGGAACAGATACGCAGTATTTT. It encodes CSASLGQGTDTQYF.

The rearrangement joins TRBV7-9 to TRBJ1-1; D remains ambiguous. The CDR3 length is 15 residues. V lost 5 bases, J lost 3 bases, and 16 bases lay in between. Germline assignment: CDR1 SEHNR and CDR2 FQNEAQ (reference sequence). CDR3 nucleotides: TGTGCCAGCAGCCCAAGATTCGGAGCGGACACTGAAGCTTTCTTT. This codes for CASSPRFGADTEAFF. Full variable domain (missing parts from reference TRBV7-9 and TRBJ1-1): DTGVSQNPRHKITKRGQNVTFRCDPISEHNRLYWYRQTLGQGPEFLTYFQNEAQLEKSRLLSDRFSAERPKGSFSTLEIQRTEQGDSAMYLCASSPRFGADTEAFFGQGTRLTVV.